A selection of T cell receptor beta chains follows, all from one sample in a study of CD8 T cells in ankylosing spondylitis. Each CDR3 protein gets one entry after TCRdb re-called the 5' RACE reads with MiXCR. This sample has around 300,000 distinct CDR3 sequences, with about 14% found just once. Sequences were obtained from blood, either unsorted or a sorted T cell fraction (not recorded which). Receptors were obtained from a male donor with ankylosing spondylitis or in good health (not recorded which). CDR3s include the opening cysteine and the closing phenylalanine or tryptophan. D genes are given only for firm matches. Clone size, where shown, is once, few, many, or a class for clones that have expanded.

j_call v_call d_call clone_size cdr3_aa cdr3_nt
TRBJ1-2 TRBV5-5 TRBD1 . CASSSIQGEGYGYTF TGTGCCAGCAGCTCCATACAGGGGGAAGGCTATGGCTACACCTTC
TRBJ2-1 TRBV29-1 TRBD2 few CSAGGSGRVYNEQFF TGCAGCGCCGGGGGGAGCGGGAGGGTCTACAATGAGCAGTTCTTC
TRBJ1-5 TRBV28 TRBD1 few CASRNEQGGVNQPQHF TGTGCCAGCAGGAACGAACAGGGGGGCGTAAATCAGCCCCAGCATTTT
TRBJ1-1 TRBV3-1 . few CASSQDPDVYAFF TGTGCCAGCAGCCAAGATCCGGATGTGTACGCTTTCTTT
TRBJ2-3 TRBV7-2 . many CASSVADTQYF TGTGCCAGCAGCGTAGCAGATACGCAGTATTTT
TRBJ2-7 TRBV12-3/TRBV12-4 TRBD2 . CASSLALAGGTYEQYF TGTGCCAGCAGTTTAGCTCTAGCGGGAGGAACCTACGAGCAGTACTTC
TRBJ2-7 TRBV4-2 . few CASSQGPDSNYEQYF TGTGCCAGCAGCCAAGGTCCAGACAGTAACTACGAGCAGTACTTC
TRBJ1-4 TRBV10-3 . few CASRGGTNEKLFF TGTGCCTCCCGCGGGGGAACTAATGAAAAACTGTTTTTT
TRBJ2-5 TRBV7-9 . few CASSLQGGYQETQYF TGTGCCAGCAGCTTGCAGGGTGGGTACCAAGAGACCCAGTACTTC
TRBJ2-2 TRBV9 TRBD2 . CASSLRLAEITGELFF TGTGCCAGCAGCCTGCGACTAGCGGAGATCACCGGGGAGCTGTTTTTT
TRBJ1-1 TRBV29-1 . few CSVQTAIMNTEAFF TGCAGCGTGCAAACCGCGATAATGAACACTGAAGCTTTCTTT
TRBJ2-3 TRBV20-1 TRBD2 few CSARDSSGIQDTQYF TGCAGTGCTAGAGATTCGAGCGGGATTCAAGATACGCAGTATTTT
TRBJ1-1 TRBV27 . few CASSWAGILNTEAFF TGTGCCAGCAGTTGGGCAGGGATCCTGAACACTGAAGCTTTCTTT
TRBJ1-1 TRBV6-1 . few CASSERFGTEAFF TGTGCCAGCAGTGAAAGGTTCGGCACTGAAGCTTTCTTT
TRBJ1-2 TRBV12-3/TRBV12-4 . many CASSPWDGRIHGYTF TGTGCCAGCAGTCCATGGGACGGTCGGATCCATGGCTACACCTTC
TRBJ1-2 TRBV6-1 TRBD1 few CASSLTGTGEWYGYTF TGTGCCAGCAGTCTCACCGGGACAGGGGAATGGTATGGCTACACCTTC
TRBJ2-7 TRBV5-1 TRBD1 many CASSLTGVSYEQYF TGCGCCAGCAGCTTGACAGGGGTAAGCTACGAGCAGTACTTC
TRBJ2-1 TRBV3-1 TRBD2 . CATHTSGSNEQFF TGTGCCACCCACACTAGCGGGAGCAATGAGCAGTTCTTC
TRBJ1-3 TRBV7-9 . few CASSAGSGDTIYF TGTGCCAGCAGCGCGGGGTCAGGCGACACCATATATTTT
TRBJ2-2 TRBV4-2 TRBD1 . CASSPATRTGSGELFF TGTGCCAGCAGCCCAGCAACCCGGACAGGATCTGGGGAGCTGTTTTTT
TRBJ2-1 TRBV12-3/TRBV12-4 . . CASSPTFGPGYNEQFF TGTGCCAGCAGTCCAACGTTTGGCCCTGGCTACAATGAGCAGTTCTTC
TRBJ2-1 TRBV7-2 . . CASSLEAAANEQFF TGTGCCAGCAGCTTAGAGGCCGCGGCCAATGAGCAGTTCTTC
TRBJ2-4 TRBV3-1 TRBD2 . CASSPPGRDIQYF TGTGCCAGCAGCCCACCAGGGAGGGACATTCAGTACTTC
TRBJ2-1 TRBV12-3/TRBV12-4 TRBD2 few CASSSGGTSFNEQFF TGTGCCAGCTCTTCCGGCGGGACTAGTTTCAATGAGCAGTTCTTC
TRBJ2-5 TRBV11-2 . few CASSLDRWLETQYF TGTGCCAGCAGCTTAGATCGGTGGCTAGAGACCCAGTACTTC
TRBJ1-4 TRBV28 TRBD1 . CASSLSGQVKLFF TGTGCCAGCAGTTTATCCGGACAGGTAAAACTGTTTTTT
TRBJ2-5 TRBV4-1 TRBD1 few CASSQDHRQGVETQYF TGCGCCAGCAGCCAAGATCACCGACAGGGGGTCGAGACCCAGTACTTC
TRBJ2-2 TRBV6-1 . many CASSQDPKTGELFF TGTGCCAGCTCCCAGGACCCAAAAACCGGGGAGCTGTTTTTT
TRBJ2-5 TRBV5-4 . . CASSFPGTMQETQYF TGTGCCAGCAGCTTTCCCGGCACGATGCAAGAGACCCAGTACTTC
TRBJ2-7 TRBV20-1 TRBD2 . CSARELLAGGNYEQYF TGCAGTGCTAGAGAACTCCTAGCGGGGGGAAACTACGAGCAGTACTTC
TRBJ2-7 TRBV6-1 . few CASKGAGPSYEQYF TGTGCCAGCAAAGGGGCAGGTCCTTCCTACGAGCAGTACTTC
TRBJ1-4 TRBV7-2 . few CASSLVGGRDEKLFF TGTGCCAGCAGCTTAGTGGGGGGGCGCGACGAAAAACTGTTTTTT
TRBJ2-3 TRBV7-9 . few CASSLDGGGRSTDTQYF TGTGCCAGCAGCTTAGATGGCGGGGGCCGAAGCACAGATACGCAGTATTTT
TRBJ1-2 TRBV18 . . CASSPLPTGAFSANYGYTF TGTGCCAGCTCACCTCTTCCGACAGGAGCTTTTTCTGCTAACTATGGCTACACCTTC
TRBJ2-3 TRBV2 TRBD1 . CASSWDRGATDTQYF TGTGCCAGCAGCTGGGACAGGGGGGCCACAGATACGCAGTATTTT
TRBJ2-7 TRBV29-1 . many CSVVTESHEQYF TGCAGCGTTGTTACCGAGAGCCACGAGCAGTACTTC
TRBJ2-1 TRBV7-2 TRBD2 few CASSLALLAGDYNEQFF TGTGCCAGCAGCTTAGCGCTTCTAGCGGGGGACTACAATGAGCAGTTCTTC
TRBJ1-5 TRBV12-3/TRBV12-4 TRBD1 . CASRPGTGNQPQHF TGTGCCAGCAGACCCGGGACAGGCAATCAGCCCCAGCATTTT
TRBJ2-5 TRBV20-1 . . CSALGVGETQYF TGCAGTGCTCTTGGGGTGGGAGAGACCCAGTACTTC
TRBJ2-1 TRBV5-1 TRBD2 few CASSKAGTSGFNEQFF TGCGCCAGCAGCAAGGCCGGGACTAGCGGGTTCAATGAGCAGTTCTTC
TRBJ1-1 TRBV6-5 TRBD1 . CASSYTGGSQAFF TGTGCCAGCAGTTATACAGGGGGGAGTCAAGCTTTCTTT
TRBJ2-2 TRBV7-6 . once CASSTGHTNTGELFF TGTGCCAGCAGCACAGGACATACAAACACCGGGGAGCTGTTTTTT
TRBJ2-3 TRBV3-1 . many CASSQSRADTQYF TGTGCCAGCAGCCAAAGCCGGGCGGATACGCAGTATTTT
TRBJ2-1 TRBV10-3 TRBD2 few CAISATSANNEQFF TGTGCCATCAGTGCGACTAGCGCCAACAATGAGCAGTTCTTC
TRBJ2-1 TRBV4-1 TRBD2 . CASSPTQRESRNEQFF TGCGCCAGCAGCCCTACCCAGCGGGAGAGTAGAAATGAGCAGTTCTTC
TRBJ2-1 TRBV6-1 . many CASRGRTESSYNEQFF TGTGCCAGCCGGGGGAGGACGGAGAGCTCCTACAATGAGCAGTTCTTC